The 9 T cell receptor beta chains below come from one sample, sequenced in a study of T cells after yellow fever vaccination. TCRdb analysed the 5' RACE reads with MiXCR anew, one entry per CDR3 protein. The sample has roughly 85,000 distinct CDR3 sequences, about an eighth seen once. The source material was CD8+ T cells not binding an NS4B(214-222) dextramer, sorted from PBMCs, sampled more than 20 days after the first yellow fever vaccination. The source of these receptors is a man between 18 and 35 years old who received the YFV17D yellow fever vaccine.

V usage is TRBV4-3 and J usage is TRBJ2-1, with 13 bases lining up with TRBD2. The trim removed 1 base at V and 0 bases at J, leaving 6 bases unmatched. Germline V gives CDR1 LGHNA, CDR2 YSLEER. This CDR3 spans 19 amino acids. The CDR3 nucleotides read TGCGCCAGCAGCCAAGCCCTCTGGACTAGCGGGGGCTCCTACAATGAGCAGTTCTTC. This encodes CASSQALWTSGGSYNEQFF.

The chain uses TRBV5-6 and TRBJ1-1; D is possibly TRBD1 (5 bases). Germline V gene sequence: CDR1 SGHDT, CDR2 YYEEEE. V was trimmed by 0 bases and J by 11 bases, leaving 26 bases between them. CDR3 length equals 17 residues. The CDR3 region is CASSLARDRTRVPGAFF. In nucleotides, the CDR3 is TGTGCCAGCAGCTTGGCGCGTGATCGGACAAGGGTCCCGGGGGCTTTCTTT.

The V gene is TRBV4-2, the J gene TRBJ2-5; D is perhaps TRBD1 (6 bases). There are 14 residues in the CDR3. Germline assignment: CDR1 LGHNA and CDR2 YNFKEQ. The germline V and J ends were trimmed by 2 bases and 5 bases, with 12 bases remaining between them. DNA for the CDR3: TGTGCCAGCAGCCAACGCAGGGGCCGGGAGACCCAGTACTTC. Translating it yields CASSQRRGRETQYF.

This clonotype showed up just a few times. This sequence joins TRBV20-1 and TRBJ1-2, with 11 bases lining up with TRBD1. The CDR3 covers 12 residues. The trim removed 1 base at V and 8 bases at J, leaving 0 bases unmatched. CDR1 and CDR2 from the germline V gene are DFQATT and SNEGSKA (reference sequence). CDR3 amino acids: CSARGTGGGYTF. In nucleotides, the CDR3 is TGCAGTGCTAGAGGGACAGGGGGCGGCTACACCTTC.

This sequence joins TRBV5-1 and TRBJ1-2, with no clear D. Germline loops: CDR1 SGHRS, CDR2 YFSETQ. The V gene lost 4 bases and the J gene lost 0 bases, with 13 bases spanning the gap. This CDR3 region has 15 residues. The DNA for the CDR3 is TGCGCCAGCAGCCCTGAGCTAGTTCCTAACTATGGCTACACCTTC. Amino acid sequence: CASSPELVPNYGYTF.

This clonotype was counted only a few times. This sequence joins TRBV4-1 and TRBJ1-5, with D unresolved. The CDR3 covers 15 residues. Trimming shortened V by 1 base and J by 4 bases, and 11 bases separated the two germline ends. The germline gives CDR1 MGHRA, CDR2 YSYEKL. Here the CDR3 reads CASSQGLEGNQPQHF. The CDR3 nucleotides are TGCGCCAGCAGCCAAGGGCTGGAGGGTAATCAGCCCCAGCATTTT.

The V and J genes are TRBV7-8 and TRBJ2-7, with TRBD2 matching over 9 bases. Unmatched junction bases numbered 6, after V lost 5 bases and J lost 4 bases. This CDR3 has 14 amino acids. Per germline, CDR1 SGHVS and CDR2 FQNEAQ. The CDR3 reads CASSLPGLAYEQYF. The CDR3 nucleotides read TGTGCCAGCAGCCTTCCTGGACTAGCGTACGAGCAGTACTTC. The full variable domain, completed using reference TRBV7-8 and TRBJ2-7, is GAGVSQSPRYKVAKRGQDVALRCDPISGHVSLFWYQQALGQGPEFLTYFQNEAQLDKSGLPSDRFFAERPEGSVSTLKIQRTQQEDSAVYLCASSLPGLAYEQYFGPGTRLTVT.

This clonotype appeared a few times. The rearrangement joins TRBV10-3 to TRBJ2-7, with D tentatively TRBD1 (6 bases). The CDR3 contains 11 residues. Germline V gene sequence: CDR1 ENHRY, CDR2 SYGVKD. The CDR3, as DNA: TGTGCCTGCACCACAAACGGACAGCGTAGGGTC. It yields the protein CACTTNGQRRV.

Sample share makes this clonotype medium-sized. J is TRBJ1-2 and V is TRBV19, with D perhaps TRBD1 (5 bases). V lost 6 bases and J 0 bases, leaving 14 bases between the germline ends. CDR3 length: 15 amino acids. Germline V CDR1 and CDR2: LNHDA, SQIVND (reference sequence). CDR3 region: CASRMFQGANYGYTF. The CDR3 nucleotides are TGTGCCAGTAGAATGTTCCAGGGAGCTAACTATGGCTACACCTTC.